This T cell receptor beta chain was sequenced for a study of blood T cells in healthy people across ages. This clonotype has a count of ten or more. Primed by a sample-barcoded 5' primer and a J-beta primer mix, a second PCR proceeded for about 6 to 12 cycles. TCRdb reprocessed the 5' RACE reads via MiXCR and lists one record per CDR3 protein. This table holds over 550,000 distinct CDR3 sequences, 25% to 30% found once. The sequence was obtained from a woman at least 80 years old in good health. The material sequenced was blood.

The DNA of the CDR3 is TGTGCCAGCAGCGTAGCGGGGGGGCTTATAGATACGCAGTATTTT. Its translation: CASSVAGGLIDTQYF. The chain links TRBV9 to TRBJ2-3; 8 bases are a match to TRBD2. Germline V gene lookup returns CDR1 SGDLS and CDR2 YYNGEE. The CDR3 extends over 15 amino acids. V trimming: 0 bases; J trimming: 5 bases; junction bases outside the gene matches: 5.